This entry describes one TCR beta chain. This could be a read error, since a much larger clone is one nucleotide away. This entry belongs to a study of regulatory T cells in long-lasting Graves disease. Study as a whole: In persistent Graves' disease, antithyroid drugs had been taken for over 5 years and TSH receptor antibodies stayed positive.

Time point given: persistent/refractory GD, antithyroid drugs over 5 years with positive TRAb. RNA isolated from PBMCs was used to make the TCR library. EDTA tubes received around 9.4 milliliters of collected peripheral blood. Researchers made TCR beta libraries by using iRepertoire HTBI primers and running Arm-PCR on CDR3 regions. A single record per CDR3 protein comes from TCRdb applying MiXCR to the multiplex PCR reads. The data hold a few hundred thousand distinct CDR3 sequences, with roughly a quarter observed a single time. The receptor comes from a female donor with Graves disease. The material sequenced was peripheral blood mononuclear cells (PBMCs), taken when the disease was refractory, from a patient treated with antithyroid drugs.

CDR3 sequence: CASSLKLGVYGYTF. DNA for the CDR3: TGTGCCAGCAGTTTAAAGTTAGGGGTTTATGGCTACACCTTC. V usage is TRBV12-3 or TRBV12-4 and J usage is TRBJ1-2; a possible D gene is TRBD1 (5 bases). The ends were cut back, 2 bases at V and 5 bases at J, with 12 bases in the middle. This CDR3 contains 14 residues.